Following are 9 T cell receptor beta chains from one sample sequenced in a study of T-cell memory formation after mild COVID-19. TCRdb passed the 5' RACE reads through MiXCR, listing each CDR3 protein once. The data hold a few hundred thousand distinct CDR3 sequences, with over 9.5% observed a single time. Sequenced input: PBMCs or a T cell subset sorted from them (not recorded which). These receptors all come from a man between 18 and 35 years old who had mild COVID-19 (a few samples of this study predate the infection). Cell type and time point are not known.

The chain employs TRBV20-1 and TRBJ2-5; possibly TRBD1 for D (6 bases). Germline V gene sequence: CDR1 DFQATT, CDR2 SNEGSKA (reference sequence). This CDR3 has 14 amino acids. V lost 6 bases, J lost 7 bases, and 21 bases lay in between. The DNA of the CDR3 is TGCAGTGCCCCACCAACAGGGAATCCTTGGACCCAGTACTTC. Translation: CSAPPTGNPWTQYF.

This clonotype appeared many times. The chain uses TRBV7-9 and TRBJ1-1; D call uncertain. V was pared by 1 base and J by 4 bases, with 13 bases between. Germline CDR1 and CDR2: SEHNR and FQNEAQ (reference sequence). The CDR3 has 15 residues. CDR3 DNA sequence: TGTGCCAGCAGCTTAGTGTCCGGGAGTACCACTGAAGCTTTCTTT. Protein: CASSLVSGSTTEAFF.

This clonotype was observed a handful of times. The genes are TRBV10-3 and TRBJ2-2, with D possibly TRBD2 on 6 matching bases. The germline V gene has CDR1 ENHRY and CDR2 SYGVKD. V was clipped by 2 bases and J by 5 bases, with 12 bases between them. This CDR3 contains 15 residues. The CDR3 here is CAISEPRRETGELFF. As DNA, the CDR3 is TGTGCCATCAGTGAGCCCCGGCGGGAAACCGGGGAGCTGTTTTTT.

Points on this clonotype: An end of the junction differs from the germline gene, which may be a read error. The V call is TRBV7-7, the J call TRBJ2-1; possibly TRBD2 for D (5 bases). CDR1 and CDR2 from the germline V gene are SSHAT and FNYEAQ (reference sequence). CDR3 length equals 16 residues. CDR3 in DNA: TGTGCTAGCAGCCCGCAACACGGACCGGGGTACAATGAGCAGTTCTTC. Protein: CASSPQHGPGYNEQFF. Variable domain in full (rest from reference TRBV7-7 and TRBJ2-1): GAGVSQSPRYKVTKRGQDVTLRCDPISSHATLYWYQQALGQGPEFLTYFNYEAQPDKSGLPSDRFSAERPEGSISTLTIQRTEQRDSAMYRCASSPQHGPGYNEQFFGPGTRLTVL.

The sample holds a few counts of this clonotype. The chain recombines TRBV5-1 with TRBJ1-1, with 7 positions matching TRBD1. The CDR3 is made up of 15 amino acids. Germline V gene data show CDR1 as SGHRS and CDR2 as YFSETQ. V shed 1 base, J shed 5 bases, and the junction held 8 bases outside the gene matches. Written as DNA, the CDR3 is TGCGCCAGCAGCTTGCAGACAGGGACGGTGACTGAAGCTTTCTTT. This gives the protein CASSLQTGTVTEAFF. Combining the CDR3 with reference TRBV5-1 and TRBJ1-1 gives the whole variable domain KAGVTQTPRYLIKTRGQQVTLSCSPISGHRSVSWYQQTPGQGLQFLFEYFSETQRNKGNFPGRFSGRQFSNSRSEMNVSTLELGDSALYLCASSLQTGTVTEAFFGQGTRLTVV.

This clonotype was counted a few times. The chain joins TRBV12-3 or TRBV12-4 to TRBJ2-7; D might be TRBD1 or TRBD2, each matching 5 bases. CDR3 length: 14 amino acids. The CDR3 reads CASSLEGSSYEQYV. In DNA, the CDR3 is TGTGCCAGCAGTTTAGAGGGGAGCTCCTATGAGCAGTACGTC.

This clonotype has only a few counts. This rearrangement joins TRBV6-1 to TRBJ2-4; possible D gene TRBD1, 7 bases. The CDR3 is 18 residues long. V lost 8 bases and J 0 bases, leaving 23 bases between the germline ends. Per the germline V gene, CDR1 is MNHNS and CDR2 is SASEGT. CDR3 sequence reads: CASGGPGQTVLAKNIQYF. DNA of the CDR3: TGTGCCAGCGGGGGGCCGGGACAGACCGTTCTAGCCAAAAACATTCAGTACTTC.

This clonotype occurred a few times. The DNA of the CDR3 is TGTGCCAGCAGTTACTCGATACAGGGGGGTCAGCCCCAGCATTTT. Translating gives CASSYSIQGGQPQHF. The V call is TRBV6-5, the J call TRBJ1-5; 8 nucleotides align to TRBD1. Trimming took 0 bases from V and 6 from J; bases not matched to a gene: 4. This CDR3 spans 15 amino acids. CDR1 is MNHEY and CDR2 is SVGAGI in the germline V gene.

This clonotype was counted many times. The chain combines TRBV6-5 with TRBJ2-2; 7 nucleotides match TRBD1. This CDR3 has 15 amino acids. Germline CDR1 and CDR2: MNHEY and SVGAGI. The V gene end was trimmed by 6 bases and the J gene end by 5 bases; junction bases not matched to a gene: 9. CDR3 region: CASRRQGAVTGELFF. CDR3 nucleotides: TGTGCCAGCAGACGACAGGGTGCGGTAACCGGGGAGCTGTTTTTT.